Following are 23 T cell receptor beta chains from one sample sequenced in a study of blood T cell repertoires in COVID-19. This table comes from immunoSEQ multiplex PCR, and its TCRdb copy is limited to in-frame clones, with some not included. The sample shows 470,000 or so clones, approximately 90% of them seen only once. Sequencing input: peripheral blood. The receptors derive from a woman in her 30s with acute or convalescent COVID-19.

V is TRBV3-1 (or the pseudogene TRBV3-2) and J is TRBJ1-1, with 8 bases identical to TRBD1. CDR3 length: 14 residues. Germline assignment: CDR1 LGHDT and CDR2 YNNKEL (reference sequence). V shed 2 bases, J shed 6 bases, and the junction held 5 bases outside the gene matches. The CDR3 coding sequence is TGTGCCAGCAGCCAACGAGGACAGGGTTCTGAAGCTTTCTTT. Protein sequence: CASSQRGQGSEAFF.

The genes are TRBV12-5 and TRBJ2-1, with 12 positions matching TRBD1. The CDR3 totals 15 residues. After removal of 8 bases from V and 9 bases from J, the junction contained 11 bases not matched to a gene. Germline loops: CDR1 LGHNT, CDR2 FRNRAP. The CDR3: CASSAPGQGAVEQFF. CDR3 sequence (DNA): TGTGCTAGTTCTGCTCCGGGACAGGGGGCGGTTGAGCAGTTCTTC.

The rearrangement uses TRBV7-9 and TRBJ1-1, with D hard to call. The CDR3 spans 16 residues. Germline loops: CDR1 SEHNR, CDR2 FQNEAQ (reference sequence). V lost 3 bases and J 0 bases, leaving 14 bases between the germline ends. The DNA of the CDR3 is TGTGCCAGCAGCTTTTTTAAAGGTGGAGTGAACACTGAAGCTTTCTTT. This gives the protein CASSFFKGGVNTEAFF. Based on the CDR3 plus reference TRBV7-9 and TRBJ1-1, the full variable domain is DTGVSQNPRHKITKRGQNVTFRCDPISEHNRLYWYRQTLGQGPEFLTYFQNEAQLEKSRLLSDRFSAERPKGSFSTLEIQRTEQGDSAMYLCASSFFKGGVNTEAFFGQGTRLTVV.

The chain recombines TRBV7-6 with TRBJ2-7; TRBD2 matches 11 bases. Germline V gives CDR1 SGHVS, CDR2 FNYEAQ. Trimming removed 1 base from V and 3 bases from J; junction bases left unmatched: 11. This CDR3 comprises 18 residues. CDR3 DNA sequence: TGTGCCAGCAGCTTAGAAGCCACTAGCGGGGGTAATCTCTACGAGCAGTACTTC. Translated, it gives CASSLEATSGGNLYEQYF.

This chain uses TRBV7-9 with TRBJ1-3; TRBD1 agrees at 7 bases. CDR1 is SEHNR and CDR2 is FQNEAQ in the germline V gene (reference sequence). The CDR3 covers 14 residues. Trimming took 0 bases from V and 4 from J; bases not matched to a gene: 0. In nucleotides, the CDR3 is TGTGCCAGCAGCTTAGCGGGACAGGGAAACACCATATATTTT. Translated, it gives CASSLAGQGNTIYF.

This chain links TRBV6-5 with TRBJ2-1; 7 bases align to TRBD2. Germline values: CDR1 MNHEY, CDR2 SVGAGI. J gave up 10 bases and V 0 bases, and 9 bases lay outside the gene matches. CDR3 size: 15 residues. The CDR3 sequence: CASSYSLAGSNEQFF. DNA for the CDR3: TGTGCCAGCAGTTACTCCTTAGCGGGTTCAAACGAGCAGTTCTTC.

The gene calls are TRBV5-1 and TRBJ1-1; D possibly corresponds to TRBD1 (6 bases). Germline assignment: CDR1 SGHRS and CDR2 YFSETQ. The ends were cut back, 4 bases at V and 4 bases at J, with 20 bases in the middle. The CDR3 runs to 16 residues. The CDR3 coding sequence is TGCGCCAGCAGCGGCCTGGGACAATCTTTCAGCACTGAAGCTTTCTTT. Its translation is CASSGLGQSFSTEAFF.

The chain employs TRBV5-6 and TRBJ2-7, with D perhaps matching TRBD2 (7 bases). V gave up 4 bases and J gave up 4 bases, with 18 bases separating them. From germline, CDR1 is SGHDT and CDR2 YYEEEE. CDR3 length equals 15 residues. CDR3 sequence (DNA): TGTGCCAGCAGCACGAGCGGGACACGGGTTTACGAGCAGTACTTC. It specifies CASSTSGTRVYEQYF.

The chain combines TRBV5-5 with TRBJ2-7; weak D call: TRBD1 (6 bases). The length of the CDR3 is 13 residues. With 3 bases removed from V and 3 bases from J, the gap between germline ends came to 10 bases. Germline V gene sequence: CDR1 SGHKS, CDR2 YYEKEE (reference sequence). CDR3 protein: CASSWGPIYEQYF. CDR3 nucleotides: TGTGCCAGCAGCTGGGGGCCAATCTACGAGCAGTACTTC.

This chain uses TRBV2 with TRBJ2-7; TRBD1 agrees at 8 bases. The CDR3 sequence is 14 residues long. The V and J ends lost 1 base and 5 bases, in that order; junction bases with no gene match: 4. Looked up from germline, CDR1 is SNHLY and CDR2 is FYNNEI. The CDR3, as DNA: TGTGCCAGCAGTGAAGGCAGGGGGCTCGACGAGCAGTACTTC. It specifies CASSEGRGLDEQYF. The whole variable domain, remainder taken from reference TRBV2 and TRBJ2-7, is EPEVTQTPSHQVTQMGQEVILRCVPISNHLYFYWYRQILGQKVEFLVSFYNNEISEKSEIFDDQFSVERPDGSNFTLKIRSTKLEDSAMYFCASSEGRGLDEQYFGPGTRLTVT.

The gene calls are TRBV6-6 and TRBJ2-1, with 7 nucleotides matching TRBD1. Per germline, CDR1 MNHNY and CDR2 SVGAGI (reference sequence). V was pared by 5 bases and J by 4 bases, with 8 bases of the junction left unmatched. The CDR3 sequence is 15 residues long. The CDR3 DNA sequence: TGTGCCAGCAGTGCGCCCATACAGGGGTACAATGAGCAGTTCTTC. Translation: CASSAPIQGYNEQFF.

The rearrangement joins TRBV5-6 to TRBJ1-2; no definite D call. Germline CDR1 is SGHDT and CDR2 is YYEEEE. The V end lost 1 base, the J end lost 4 bases, and 11 bases lay between the germline ends. There are 14 residues in the CDR3. The DNA of the CDR3 is TGTGCCAGCAGCTTGAGGCGGGTCCTCTATGGCTACACCTTC. Protein sequence: CASSLRRVLYGYTF.

The genes are TRBV15 and TRBJ2-3; 12 bases agree with TRBD1. Germline values: CDR1 LNHNV, CDR2 YYDKDF (reference sequence). V dropped 3 bases and J dropped 2; count of bases not matched to a gene: 9. This CDR3 region has 18 residues. This CDR3 reads CATSSPGQGAYITDTQYF. The DNA of the CDR3 is TGTGCCACCAGCAGCCCGGGACAGGGGGCTTACATCACAGATACGCAGTATTTT.

This sequence joins TRBV24-1 and TRBJ2-2, with 8 bases that match TRBD1. After removal of 2 bases from V and 3 bases from J, the junction contained 4 bases not matched to a gene. The CDR3 is 16 residues long. Germline V gene lookup returns CDR1 KGHDR and CDR2 SFDVKD. This CDR3 reads CATSDWTGRDTGELFF. CDR3 DNA: TGTGCCACCAGTGATTGGACAGGGAGAGACACCGGGGAGCTGTTTTTT.

The chain joins TRBV12-3 or TRBV12-4 to TRBJ2-1; 8 nucleotides agree with TRBD2. The CDR3 is 13 residues long. J was trimmed by 5 bases and V by 10 bases; bases with no gene match: 7. The CDR3 DNA is TGTGCCATCACTCGGGGGGGAAACAATGAGCAGTTCTTC. Its translation: CAITRGGNNEQFF.

The chain uses TRBV13 and TRBJ1-2; possible D gene TRBD1, 5 bases. Looked up from germline, CDR1 is PRHDT and CDR2 is FYEKMQ (reference sequence). V was pared by 0 bases and J by 5 bases, with 10 bases between. The CDR3 is 14 amino acids. This chain's CDR3 is CASSLGQGVYGYTF. The CDR3 nucleotides are TGTGCCAGCAGCTTAGGGCAGGGTGTGTATGGCTACACCTTC.

CDR3 sequence reads: CASSGNPRDRGPYEQYF. DNA for the CDR3: TGTGCCAGCAGCGGCAACCCCCGGGACAGGGGGCCCTACGAGCAGTACTTC. The rearrangement joins TRBV7-2 to TRBJ2-7; 12 positions agree with TRBD1. J lost 2 bases, V lost 5 bases, and 10 bases had no gene match. CDR1 and CDR2 from the germline V gene are SGHTA and FQGNSA. The CDR3 has 17 residues.

The J gene is TRBJ1-1, the V gene TRBV6-4, with 7 positions matching TRBD1. This CDR3 has 17 residues. Per germline, CDR1 MRHNA and CDR2 SNTAGT. Trimming cost V 0 bases and J 1 base; bases outside gene matches: 8. The CDR3 nucleotides read TGTGCCAGCAGTGACTCCCAGGGGGGCAGGAAGAACACTGAAGCTTTCTTT. Amino acid sequence: CASSDSQGGRKNTEAFF.

The chain uses TRBV21-1 and TRBJ1-3; TRBD1, the table's D call, lacks a check against the DNA. TRBV21-1 is tagged as a pseudogene. CDR3 size: 15 residues. CDR3 DNA: TGTGCCAGCAGCAGGACAGGGTACTCTGGAAACACCATATATTTT. Residues: CASSRTGYSGNTIYF.

The chain recombines TRBV28 with TRBJ2-1; TRBD2 matches at 10 bases. V shed 5 bases and J 3 bases; nucleotides not matched to a gene: 1. The germline CDR1 and CDR2 sequences are MDHEN and SYDVKM. The CDR3 loop spans 14 amino acids. The CDR3 sequence: CASSPSGGYNEQFF. The CDR3 region has the DNA TGTGCCAGCAGTCCTAGCGGGGGCTACAATGAGCAGTTCTTC.

The rearrangement uses TRBV10-3 and TRBJ2-6, with D tentatively TRBD2 (6 bases). The V and J ends lost 7 bases and 1 base respectively, with 11 bases between them. There are 15 residues in the CDR3. The germline V gene has CDR1 ENHRY and CDR2 SYGVKD. The CDR3 protein is CAIMMGGSGANVLTF. Written as DNA, the CDR3 is TGTGCCATCATGATGGGGGGTTCTGGGGCCAACGTCCTGACTTTC.

The genes are TRBV3-1 (or the pseudogene TRBV3-2) and TRBJ2-1, with D perhaps TRBD2 (5 bases). CDR3 size: 15 residues. Trimming cost V 3 bases and J 0 bases, with 9 bases left between them. CDR1 LGHDT and CDR2 YNNKEL come from the germline V gene (reference sequence). The CDR3 coding sequence is TGTGCCAGCAGCCAGGAGGCCAGCTCCTACAATGAGCAGTTCTTC. It encodes CASSQEASSYNEQFF.

The table lists this clone with a few counts. This chain joins TRBV6-1 and TRBJ1-5; TRBD1 might be the D (5 bases). The V gene lost 2 bases and the J gene lost 4 bases, with 15 bases spanning the gap. Per the germline V gene, CDR1 is MNHNS and CDR2 is SASEGT. This CDR3 region has 16 residues. CDR3: CASSESTGGWNQPQHF. As DNA, the CDR3 is TGTGCCAGCAGTGAAAGTACAGGTGGTTGGAATCAGCCCCAGCATTTT.